Following are 24 T cell receptor beta chains from one sample sequenced in a study of blood T cell repertoires in COVID-19. Here immunoSEQ multiplex PCR was the method, and the copy in TCRdb shows in-frame clones only, minus some. The sample lists about 40,000 clones, around 85% occurring once. The sequenced material came from peripheral blood. The receptors derive from a woman aged 60-75 years with acute or convalescent COVID-19.

This clone was counted a few times. The chain joins TRBV9 to TRBJ1-4; no reliable D call. Trimming took off 1 base at V and 2 bases at J, with 9 bases between the two ends. Germline-derived CDR1 and CDR2 are SGDLS and YYNGEE. This CDR3 region has 15 residues. CDR3 nucleotides: TGTGCCAGCAGCGTAAACGAACGGACTAATGAAAAACTGTTTTTT. Translation: CASSVNERTNEKLFF.

The chain employs TRBV3-1 (or the pseudogene TRBV3-2) and TRBJ1-1; D not resolved. The germline V gene has CDR1 LGHDT and CDR2 YNNKEL (reference sequence). CDR3 length: 13 amino acids. The V end lost 4 bases, the J end lost 11 bases, and 17 bases lay between the germline ends. DNA of the CDR3: TGTGCCAGCAGCCGATTCAGCGGGGATCATGCTTTCTTT. It is translated as CASSRFSGDHAFF.

The J gene is TRBJ2-1, the V gene TRBV7-2, with TRBD2 identical over 10 bases. The J segment lost 5 bases and the V segment lost 1 base, leaving 5 bases of the junction unmatched. This CDR3 spans 16 amino acids. The germline V gene encodes CDR1 SGHTA and CDR2 FQGNSA. The CDR3 bases are TGTGCCAGCAGCTTAGGGATAGCGGGAGGCGACAATGAGCAGTTCTTC. It encodes CASSLGIAGGDNEQFF. The full variable domain, rest sourced from reference TRBV7-2 and TRBJ2-1, is GAGVSQSPSNKVTEKGKDVELRCDPISGHTALYWYRQSLGQGLEFLIYFQGNSAPDKSGLPSDRFSAERTGGSVSTLTIQRTQQEDSAVYLCASSLGIAGGDNEQFFGPGTRLTVL.

This clone was seen a single time. V and J are TRBV6-5 and TRBJ2-7, with 7 bases fitting TRBD2. The CDR3 has 14 residues. CDR1 and CDR2 (germline): MNHEY, SVGAGI. With V trimmed by 2 bases and J by 4 bases, 5 bases remained unmatched. The CDR3 DNA is TGTGCCAGCAGTTACCTGCCCGGGAGGTACGAGCAGTACTTC. Protein product: CASSYLPGRYEQYF.

This rearrangement joins TRBV9 to TRBJ1-1; 8 bases map to TRBD1. Germline CDR1 reads SGDLS; CDR2 reads YYNGEE. The J segment lost 5 bases and the V segment lost 4 bases, leaving 7 bases of the junction unmatched. The CDR3 runs to 14 residues. The chain's CDR3 is CASSLGQGSTEAFF. The CDR3, as DNA: TGTGCCAGCAGCCTAGGACAGGGAAGTACTGAAGCTTTCTTT.

V and J are TRBV5-4 and TRBJ2-1; 13 bases fit TRBD2. CDR3 size: 17 residues. V lost 4 bases, J lost 0 bases, and 4 bases stayed unmatched. CDR1 is SGHNT and CDR2 is YYREEE in the germline V gene (reference sequence). The CDR3 loop is CASSPWTSGGSYNEQFF. Here the CDR3 DNA reads TGTGCCAGCAGCCCGTGGACTAGCGGGGGCTCCTACAATGAGCAGTTCTTC. The entire variable domain, with the rest obtained from reference TRBV5-4 and TRBJ2-1, is as follows: ETGVTQSPTHLIKTRGQQVTLRCSSQSGHNTVSWYQQALGQGPQFIFQYYREEENGRGNFPPRFSGLQFPNYSSELNVNALELDDSALYLCASSPWTSGGSYNEQFFGPGTRLTVL.

The chain is built from TRBV7-3 and TRBJ2-1, with D perhaps matching TRBD2 (6 bases). The ends were cut back, 2 bases at V and 15 bases at J, with 14 bases in the middle. This CDR3 is 12 amino acids long. Germline lookup yields CDR1 SGHTA and CDR2 FQGTGA. CDR3 bases: TGTGCCAGCAGCTTACCCGGGGGACCTCGGTTCTTC. Translated, it gives CASSLPGGPRFF.

The V and J genes are TRBV27 and TRBJ1-1; unclear D gene. Trimming removed 1 base from V and 10 bases from J, with 13 bases in between. Germline CDR1 reads MNHEY; CDR2 reads SMNVEV (reference sequence). This CDR3 is built from 13 residues. The DNA of the CDR3 is TGTGCCAGCAGTTTATGGGTAGGGAGCGTAGCTTTCTTT. This gives the protein CASSLWVGSVAFF.

This chain uses TRBV19 with TRBJ1-6, with 8 bases identical to TRBD1. Trimming cost V 6 bases and J 0 bases; bases outside gene matches: 4. The CDR3 length is 16 residues. In germline, CDR1 is LNHDA, CDR2 SQIVND (reference sequence). CDR3 sequence reads: CASRTGVSSYNSPLHF. CDR3 coding DNA: TGTGCCAGTAGGACAGGGGTCTCCTCCTATAATTCACCCCTCCACTTT.

The chain uses TRBV11-3 and TRBJ2-1; 8 bases are shared with TRBD1. CDR3 size: 15 residues. Looked up from germline, CDR1 is SGHNT and CDR2 is YENEEA. Trimming cost V 5 bases and J 3 bases; bases outside gene matches: 6. The CDR3, as DNA: TGTGCCAGCAGCCGAGGACAGGGAGGCTACAATGAGCAGTTCTTC. Amino acids: CASSRGQGGYNEQFF.

The chain is built from TRBV29-1 and TRBJ2-7; D possibly corresponds to TRBD1 (5 bases). This CDR3 comprises 12 residues. Germline CDR1 is SQVTM and CDR2 is ANQGSEA. Trimming pared 4 bases from V and 5 bases from J, leaving 12 bases between. The CDR3: CSVARVYDEQYF. CDR3 nucleotides: TGCAGCGTTGCCAGGGTTTACGACGAGCAGTACTTC.

This chain's CDR3 is CAWGAQGILEQYF. DNA of the CDR3: TGTGCCTGGGGTGCACAGGGAATTCTCGAGCAGTACTTC. V and J are TRBV30 and TRBJ2-7; weak D call: TRBD1 (6 bases). The germline V and J ends were trimmed by 5 bases and 6 bases, with 17 bases remaining between them. The CDR3 extends over 13 amino acids. Germline V gene sequence: CDR1 GTSNPN, CDR2 SVGIG (reference sequence). Using reference TRBV30 and TRBJ2-7 for the parts outside the CDR3, the full variable domain is SQTIHQWPATLVQPVGSPLSLECTVEGTSNPNLYWYRQAAGRGLQLLFYSVGIGQISSEVPQNLSASRPQDRQFILSSKKLLLSDSGFYLCAWGAQGILEQYFGPGTRLTVT.

The chain joins TRBV10-3 to TRBJ1-2; D might be TRBD1 (6 bases). The CDR3 is 12 amino acids. Germline values: CDR1 ENHRY, CDR2 SYGVKD. V lost 10 bases and J 5 bases, leaving 14 bases between the germline ends. The CDR3 reads CATGQGVYGYTF. In DNA form, the CDR3 reads TGTGCCACGGGACAAGGAGTATATGGCTACACCTTC.

This chain joins TRBV11-1 and TRBJ2-3, with a tentative D call TRBD2 (6 bases). Germline assignment: CDR1 SGHAT and CDR2 FQDESV (reference sequence). The V end was cut by 3 bases, the J end by 1 base, with 11 bases between. CDR3 size: 15 residues. The CDR3 DNA reads TGTGCCAGCAGCTTTCCCGGGGGTGGCACAGATACGCAGTATTTT. It specifies CASSFPGGGTDTQYF. Drawing the rest from reference TRBV11-1 and TRBJ2-3, the complete variable domain is EAEVAQSPRYKITEKSQAVAFWCDPISGHATLYWYRQILGQGPELLVQFQDESVVDDSQLPKDRFSAERLKGVDSTLKIQPAELGDSAMYLCASSFPGGGTDTQYFGPGTRLTVL.

This clone has a single count. This sequence joins TRBV28 and TRBJ1-4, with a weak D call TRBD1 (6 bases). The V gene's germline CDR1 is MDHEN and CDR2 SYDVKM. The V gene lost 5 bases and the J gene lost 0 bases, with 13 bases spanning the gap. CDR3 length equals 16 residues. CDR3 region: CASSQRGLATNEKLFF. DNA of the CDR3: TGTGCCAGCAGTCAGCGGGGGCTTGCAACTAATGAAAAACTGTTTTTT.

This sequence joins TRBV29-1 and TRBJ1-3; perhaps TRBD1 as D (6 bases). From germline, CDR1 is SQVTM and CDR2 ANQGSEA. The CDR3 extends over 13 amino acids. V lost 3 bases, J lost 3 bases, and 9 bases lay in between. The CDR3 here is CSVDEGVGNTIYF. DNA of the CDR3: TGCAGCGTTGATGAGGGGGTTGGAAACACCATATATTTT.

The chain links TRBV21-1 to TRBJ1-4; the table's D call of TRBD1 was not tested on the DNA. TRBV21-1 is assigned pseudogene status. CDR3 length: 20 residues. CDR3 sequence: CASSYFNKQSGKGTNEKLFF. The DNA for the CDR3 is TGTGCCAGCAGCTACTTTAACAAACAATCAGGGAAGGGAACTAATGAAAAACTGTTTTTT.

The chain employs TRBV27 and TRBJ1-3; weak D call: TRBD1 (5 bases). Germline assignment: CDR1 MNHEY and CDR2 SMNVEV (reference sequence). V gave up 8 bases and J gave up 1 base, with 9 bases separating them. CDR3 length equals 13 residues. This CDR3 is CASRDFSGNTIYF. CDR3 coding DNA: TGTGCCAGCCGGGACTTTTCTGGAAACACCATATATTTT.

The chain has TRBV5-6 and TRBJ2-7; 8 bases are a match to TRBD1. J was trimmed by 4 bases and V by 2 bases; bases with no gene match: 5. Germline loops: CDR1 SGHDT, CDR2 YYEEEE. The CDR3 length is 14 residues. The CDR3 DNA reads as TGTGCCAGCAGCTTACGACAGGGGTTTTACGAGCAGTACTTC. Translated, it gives CASSLRQGFYEQYF. Based on the CDR3 plus reference TRBV5-6 and TRBJ2-7, the full variable domain is DAGVTQSPTHLIKTRGQQVTLRCSPKSGHDTVSWYQQALGQGPQFIFQYYEEEERQRGNFPDRFSGHQFPNYSSELNVNALLLGDSALYLCASSLRQGFYEQYFGPGTRLTVT.

The rearrangement links TRBV2 to TRBJ1-2; TRBD1 matches at 8 bases. V shed 3 bases, J shed 1 base, and the junction held 4 bases outside the gene matches. The CDR3 has 15 amino acids. Germline-derived CDR1 and CDR2 are SNHLY and FYNNEI. DNA of the CDR3: TGTGCCAGCAGTGAGGGGACAGGACTTAACTATGGCTACACCTTC. Amino acids: CASSEGTGLNYGYTF.

V and J are TRBV5-1 and TRBJ1-2, with 7 bases identical to TRBD1. Germline V gene lookup returns CDR1 SGHRS and CDR2 YFSETQ. The CDR3 runs to 15 residues. V shed 2 bases and J 5 bases; nucleotides not matched to a gene: 9. Here the CDR3 reads CASSLGDSLSYGYTF. In DNA form, the CDR3 reads TGCGCCAGCAGCTTAGGGGACAGTTTGTCGTATGGCTACACCTTC.

The rearrangement joins TRBV27 to TRBJ2-3; no clear D gene. V shed 2 bases and J shed 2 bases, with 11 bases lying between them. Per germline, CDR1 MNHEY and CDR2 SMNVEV (reference sequence). The CDR3 is made up of 15 amino acids. CDR3: CASSLRNSYTDTQYF. The DNA of the CDR3 is TGTGCCAGCAGTTTAAGGAACAGCTACACAGATACGCAGTATTTT.

This chain joins TRBV19 and TRBJ1-1; D gene ambiguous. The V gene lost 6 bases and the J gene lost 0 bases, with 8 bases spanning the gap. The CDR3 consists of 13 residues. Germline lookup yields CDR1 LNHDA and CDR2 SQIVND (reference sequence). CDR3 loop: CASSPGVNTEAFF. The CDR3 nucleotides are TGTGCCAGTAGCCCGGGAGTGAACACTGAAGCTTTCTTT.

V is TRBV6-5 and J is TRBJ1-1; D remains unclear. CDR1 is MNHEY, CDR2 SVGAGI, per germline. The V gene lost 3 bases and the J gene lost 1 base, with 6 bases spanning the gap. The CDR3 spans 13 residues. DNA for the CDR3: TGTGCCAGCAGTTATTTTCGGAACACTGAAGCTTTCTTT. This encodes CASSYFRNTEAFF.